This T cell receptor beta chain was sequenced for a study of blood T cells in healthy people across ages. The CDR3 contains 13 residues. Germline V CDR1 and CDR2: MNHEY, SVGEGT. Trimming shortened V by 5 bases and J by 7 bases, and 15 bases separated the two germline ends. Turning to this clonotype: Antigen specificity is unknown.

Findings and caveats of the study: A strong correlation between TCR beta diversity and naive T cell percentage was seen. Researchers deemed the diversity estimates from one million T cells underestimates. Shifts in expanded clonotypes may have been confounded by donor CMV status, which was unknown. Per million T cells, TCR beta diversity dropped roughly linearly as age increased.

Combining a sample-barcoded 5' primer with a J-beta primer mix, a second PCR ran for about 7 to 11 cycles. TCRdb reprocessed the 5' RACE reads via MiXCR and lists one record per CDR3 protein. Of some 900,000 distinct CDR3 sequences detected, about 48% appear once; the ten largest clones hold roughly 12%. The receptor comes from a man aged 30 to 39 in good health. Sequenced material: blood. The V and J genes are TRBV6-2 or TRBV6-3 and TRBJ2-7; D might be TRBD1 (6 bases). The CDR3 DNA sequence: TGTGCCAGCAGTAGGGACACCTACAATGAGCAGTACTTC. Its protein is CASSRDTYNEQYF.